This T cell receptor (beta chain) appears in the sequencing data of a study of human T cells and chemical hapten exposure (dated by TCRdb to the early 2020s). For the wider study: For sensitization, 2% DPC in acetone was applied to a 2 cm by 2 cm area of upper inner arm skin. The patient cohort, mostly female, included alopecia areata with under or over 50% scalp involvement, alopecia totalis and alopecia universalis. Blood samples were taken from patients before sensitization (week 0) and at 2, 6 and about 24 weeks after DPC sensitization. Libraries were pooled for sequencing, and per-sample TCR yields varied mainly because of small differences in library volumes within the pool. Weekly therapeutic DPC doses were additionally applied to the scalp of patients throughout the approximately 25-week study period. Peripheral blood TCR repertoire changes were tracked in vivo in alopecia patients during primary and secondary sensitization to the hapten diphenylcyclopropenone (DPC). Blood for TCR sequencing was provided by twenty-nine alopecia patients at one to four time points (pre-sensitization, 2, 6 and 24 weeks). Patch testing on the upper back used Finn chambers containing 0.01% DPC, with scoring done after 6 days according to International Contact Dermatitis Research Group standards. General conclusions and limits of the study: The number of TCRs above 1 in 1000 frequency did not change with DPC sensitization; there was no evidence of global repertoire structure alterations. Expanded TCRs formed significantly more large CDR3 similarity clusters than pre-sensitization or healthy control sets, consistent with antigen-driven responses. Patch test score was positively correlated with the number of PT1 expanded TCRs, with significance at thresholds 8, 16 and 32 but not at 4. All patients had alopecia, a presumed autoimmune disease, so their immune response might differ from that of healthy individuals. Repeated subsampling changed both the strength of the expansion versus patch-test correlation and the threshold at which the correlation became significant.

Spanning cysteine to phenylalanine, the CDR3 consists of 15 amino acids. Only CDR3 DNA is held: 45 bases, read in frame from base 1. V is reduced by 0 bases and J by 3 bases, leaving a spacing of 12 bases between them. CDR1 and CDR2 (SGDLS, YYNGEE) derive from the germline V gene. This specimen's time point label, interpreted: patch test 2, 6 weeks after DPC sensitization. This specimen's treatment or condition label, per the study, means: therapeutic diphenylcyclopropenone sensitization with weekly scalp DPC. At every patch-test visit, the blood draw took place before the patch test was put on. To be eligible, patients had to be aged 18 to 70, diagnosed with alopecia and judged suitable for DPC therapy, while pregnant patients were excluded. Total RNA was isolated from unfractionated whole blood collected in Tempus Blood RNA tubes. Library prep was done by RACE. Sequencing used a NextSeq 500. During library preparation, unique molecular identifiers were attached to individual cDNA molecules so that TCRs could be counted in a quantitative, reproducible way. For every blood RNA sample, sequencing covered both the TCR alpha and TCR beta chains. Per the authors' processing: The median number of TCRs per sample was some 100,000, ranging from about 20,000 to 690,600. V, J and CDR3 annotation of the TCR reads was performed with the Decombinator software suite. Every sample was subsampled to the same number of TCRs (28,000) for the PS versus PT1 abundance plots. Expanded TCRs were defined as absent before sensitization and observed at least eight times at the 2-week time point. TCRdb reprocessing: public reads trimmed at Q25 with fastp, clones called with MiXCR, in-frame beta chains kept. Rows with one shared CDR3 protein collapse into an entry with the most common genes and DNA. Clone size and V and J calls follow TCRdb, not the original study. Recorded for this sample are over 65,000 distinct CDR3 sequences; 11% of them occurred a single time. Roughly 1.5% of the sample comes from the top ten.

With respect to this clonotype: Its specific antigen is unknown. No clone much larger than this one lies a single base away; base qualities are absent.

The sequences come from whole blood, collected in connection with sensitization to the hapten diphenylcyclopropenone (DPC). This chain is built from TRBV9 and TRBJ1-1; a tentative D match to TRBD1 spans 6 bases. The TCR originated in a man younger than 35 with alopecia areata. Some clones in this sample may be carry-over from other donors' samples. The sequence in DNA is TGTGCCAGCAGCGTAGATCCGGGGGCGGACACTGAAGCTTTCTTT. This codes for CASSVDPGADTEAFF. Where the CDR3 stops, the reference TRBV9 and TRBJ1-1 genes take over; the full variable domain is DSGVTQTPKHLITATGQRVTLRCSPRSGDLSVYWYQQSLDQGLQFLIQYYNGEERAKGNILERFSAQQFPDLHSELNLSSLELGDSALYFCASSVDPGADTEAFFGQGTRLTVV.